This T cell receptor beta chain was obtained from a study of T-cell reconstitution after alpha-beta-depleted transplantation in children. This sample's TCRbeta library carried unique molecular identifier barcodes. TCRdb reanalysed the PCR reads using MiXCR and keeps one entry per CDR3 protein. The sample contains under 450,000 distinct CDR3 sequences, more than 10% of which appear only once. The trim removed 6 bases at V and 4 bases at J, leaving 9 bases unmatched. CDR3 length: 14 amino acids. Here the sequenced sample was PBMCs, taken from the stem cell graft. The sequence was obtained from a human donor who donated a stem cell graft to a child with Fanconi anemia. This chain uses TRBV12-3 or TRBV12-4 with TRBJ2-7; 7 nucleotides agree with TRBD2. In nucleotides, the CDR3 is TGTGCCAGCAGCCGGTCGGGGGGTAGGTACGAGCAGTACTTC. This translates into CASSRSGGRYEQYF.